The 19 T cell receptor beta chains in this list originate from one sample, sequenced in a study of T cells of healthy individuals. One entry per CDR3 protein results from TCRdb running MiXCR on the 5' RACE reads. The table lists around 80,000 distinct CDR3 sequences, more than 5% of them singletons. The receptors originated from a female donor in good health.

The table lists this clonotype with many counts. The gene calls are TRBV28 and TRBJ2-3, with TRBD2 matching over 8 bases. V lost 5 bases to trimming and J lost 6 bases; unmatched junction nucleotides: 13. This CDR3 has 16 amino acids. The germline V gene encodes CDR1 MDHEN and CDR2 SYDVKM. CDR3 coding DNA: TGTGCCAGCAGTCCTTTAAGCGGGAGCGCGAGGGATACGCAGTATTTT. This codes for CASSPLSGSARDTQYF.

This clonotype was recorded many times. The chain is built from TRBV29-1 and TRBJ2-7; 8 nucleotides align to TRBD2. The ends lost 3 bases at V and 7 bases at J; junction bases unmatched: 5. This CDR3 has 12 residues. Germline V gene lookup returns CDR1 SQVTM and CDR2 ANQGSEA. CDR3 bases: TGCAGCGTTGAGCGGGGGGCTCGGGAGCAGTACTTC. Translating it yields CSVERGAREQYF.

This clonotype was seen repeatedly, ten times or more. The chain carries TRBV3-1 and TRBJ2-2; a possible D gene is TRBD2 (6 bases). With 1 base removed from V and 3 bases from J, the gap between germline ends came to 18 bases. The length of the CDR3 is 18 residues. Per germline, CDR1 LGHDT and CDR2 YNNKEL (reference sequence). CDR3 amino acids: CASSQVLRVGRDTGELFF. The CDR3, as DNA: TGTGCCAGCAGCCAAGTACTAAGAGTCGGGAGAGACACCGGGGAGCTGTTTTTT.

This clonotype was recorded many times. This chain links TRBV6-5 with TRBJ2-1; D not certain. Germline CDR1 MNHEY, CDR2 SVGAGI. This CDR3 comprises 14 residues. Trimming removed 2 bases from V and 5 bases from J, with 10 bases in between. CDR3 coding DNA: TGTGCCAGCAGTTACGGCTTGGGCGACAATGAGCAGTTCTTC. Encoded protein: CASSYGLGDNEQFF.

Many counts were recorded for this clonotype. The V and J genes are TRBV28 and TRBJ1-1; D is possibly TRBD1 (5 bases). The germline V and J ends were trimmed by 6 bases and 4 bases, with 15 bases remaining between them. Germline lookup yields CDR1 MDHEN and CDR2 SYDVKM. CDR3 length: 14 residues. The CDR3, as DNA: TGTGCCAGCAGGCCCAATGGGGGTAGCACTGAAGCTTTCTTT. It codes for CASRPNGGSTEAFF.

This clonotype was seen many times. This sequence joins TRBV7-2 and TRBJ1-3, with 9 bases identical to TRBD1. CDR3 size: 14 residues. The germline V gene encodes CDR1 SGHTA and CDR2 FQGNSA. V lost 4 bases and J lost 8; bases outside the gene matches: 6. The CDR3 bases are TGTGCCAGCAGCTCCGGGACAGGGATGTACACCATATATTTT. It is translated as CASSSGTGMYTIYF.

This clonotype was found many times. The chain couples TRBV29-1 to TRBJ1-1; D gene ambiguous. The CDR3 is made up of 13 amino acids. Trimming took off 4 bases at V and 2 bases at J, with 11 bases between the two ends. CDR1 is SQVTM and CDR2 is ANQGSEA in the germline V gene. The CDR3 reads CSVGKAFNTEAFF. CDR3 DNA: TGCAGCGTTGGAAAGGCTTTCAACACTGAAGCTTTCTTT.

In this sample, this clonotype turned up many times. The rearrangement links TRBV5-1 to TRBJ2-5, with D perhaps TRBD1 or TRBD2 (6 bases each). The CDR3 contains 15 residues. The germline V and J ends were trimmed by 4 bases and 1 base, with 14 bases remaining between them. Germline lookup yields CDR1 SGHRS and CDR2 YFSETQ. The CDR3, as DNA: TGCGCCAGCAGCCCCAACGGGGGCAGCCAAGAGACCCAGTACTTC. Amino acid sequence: CASSPNGGSQETQYF.

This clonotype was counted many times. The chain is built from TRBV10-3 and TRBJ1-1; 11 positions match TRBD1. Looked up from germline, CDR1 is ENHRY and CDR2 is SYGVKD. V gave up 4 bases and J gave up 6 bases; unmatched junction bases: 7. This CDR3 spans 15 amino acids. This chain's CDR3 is CAISGRDRGVSEAFF. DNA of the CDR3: TGTGCCATCAGTGGCAGGGACAGGGGGGTATCTGAAGCTTTCTTT.

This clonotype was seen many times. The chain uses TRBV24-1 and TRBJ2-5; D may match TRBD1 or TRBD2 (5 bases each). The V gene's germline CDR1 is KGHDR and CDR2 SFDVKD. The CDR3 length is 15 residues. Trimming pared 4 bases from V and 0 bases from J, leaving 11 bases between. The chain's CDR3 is CATSDRDPNQETQYF. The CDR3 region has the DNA TGTGCCACCAGTGACAGGGACCCAAACCAAGAGACCCAGTACTTC.

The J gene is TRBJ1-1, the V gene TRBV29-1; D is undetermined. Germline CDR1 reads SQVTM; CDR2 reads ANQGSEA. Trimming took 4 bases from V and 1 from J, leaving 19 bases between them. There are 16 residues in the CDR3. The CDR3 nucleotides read TGCAGCGTTGTTTTCCCTATGAACGTTGGGAACACTGAAGCTTTCTTT. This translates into CSVVFPMNVGNTEAFF.

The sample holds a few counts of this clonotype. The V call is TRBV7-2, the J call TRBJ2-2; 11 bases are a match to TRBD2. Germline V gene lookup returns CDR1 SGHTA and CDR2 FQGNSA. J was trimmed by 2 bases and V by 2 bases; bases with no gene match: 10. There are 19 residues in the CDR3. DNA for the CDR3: TGTGCCAGCAGCTTATTTGTAGCGGGAGGGCCCGGAAACACCGGGGAGCTGTTTTTT. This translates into CASSLFVAGGPGNTGELFF.

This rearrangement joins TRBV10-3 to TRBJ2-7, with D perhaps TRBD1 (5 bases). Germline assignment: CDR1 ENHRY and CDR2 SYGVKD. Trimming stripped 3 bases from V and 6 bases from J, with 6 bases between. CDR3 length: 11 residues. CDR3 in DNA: TGTGCCATCAGTGACACAGGCGAGCAGTACTTC. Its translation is CAISDTGEQYF.

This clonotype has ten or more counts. The CDR3 reads CASAQGTGGSNQPQHF. DNA of the CDR3: TGTGCCAGCGCCCAAGGGACAGGAGGGAGCAATCAGCCCCAGCATTTT. The genes are TRBV6-5 and TRBJ1-5, with 8 bases fitting TRBD1. V lost 8 bases to trimming and J lost 1 base; unmatched junction nucleotides: 10. Germline CDR1 is MNHEY and CDR2 is SVGAGI. The CDR3 has 16 amino acids.

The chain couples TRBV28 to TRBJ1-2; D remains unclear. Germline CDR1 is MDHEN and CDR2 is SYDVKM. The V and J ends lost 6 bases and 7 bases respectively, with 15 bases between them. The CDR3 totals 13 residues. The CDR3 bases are TGTGCCAGCAGCCCATACCATGGAGGTGGCTACACCTTC. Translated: CASSPYHGGGYTF.

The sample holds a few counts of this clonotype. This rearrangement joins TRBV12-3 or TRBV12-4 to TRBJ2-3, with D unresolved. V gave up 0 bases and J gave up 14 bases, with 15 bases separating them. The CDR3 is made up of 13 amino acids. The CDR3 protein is CASSLAPSSQWYF. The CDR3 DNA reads TGTGCCAGCAGTTTAGCCCCCTCCTCACAATGGTATTTT.

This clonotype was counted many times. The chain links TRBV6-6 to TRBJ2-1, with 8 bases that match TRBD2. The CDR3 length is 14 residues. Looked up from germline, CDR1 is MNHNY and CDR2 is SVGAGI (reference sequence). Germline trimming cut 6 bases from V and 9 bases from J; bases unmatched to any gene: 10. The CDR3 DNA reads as TGTGCCAGCAGCCCCGCGAGCGGGAGTCTTGAGCAGTTCTTC. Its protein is CASSPASGSLEQFF.

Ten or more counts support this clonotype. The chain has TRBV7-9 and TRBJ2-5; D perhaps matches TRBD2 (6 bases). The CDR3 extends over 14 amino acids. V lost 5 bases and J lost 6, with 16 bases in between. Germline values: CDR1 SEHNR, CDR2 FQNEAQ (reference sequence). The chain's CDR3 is CASSPPGVRKTQYF. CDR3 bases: TGTGCCAGCAGCCCTCCGGGGGTGAGAAAGACCCAGTACTTC.

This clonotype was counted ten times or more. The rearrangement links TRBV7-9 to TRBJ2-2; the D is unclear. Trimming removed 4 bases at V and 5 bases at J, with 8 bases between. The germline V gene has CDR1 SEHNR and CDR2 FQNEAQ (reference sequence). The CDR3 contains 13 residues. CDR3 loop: CASSSLWTGELFF. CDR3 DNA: TGTGCCAGCAGCTCGCTATGGACCGGGGAGCTGTTTTTT.